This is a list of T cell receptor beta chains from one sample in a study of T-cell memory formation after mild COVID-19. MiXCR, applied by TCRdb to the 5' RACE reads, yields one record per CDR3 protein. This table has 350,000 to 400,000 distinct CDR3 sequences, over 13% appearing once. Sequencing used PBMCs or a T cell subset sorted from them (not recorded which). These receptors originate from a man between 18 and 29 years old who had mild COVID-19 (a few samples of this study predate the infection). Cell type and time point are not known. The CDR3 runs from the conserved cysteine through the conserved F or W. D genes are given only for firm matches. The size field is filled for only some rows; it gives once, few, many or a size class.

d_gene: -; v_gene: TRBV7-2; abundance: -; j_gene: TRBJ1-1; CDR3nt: TGTGCCAGCAGCCGAAATAGAGACAACACTGAAGCTTTCTTT; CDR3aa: CASSRNRDNTEAFF
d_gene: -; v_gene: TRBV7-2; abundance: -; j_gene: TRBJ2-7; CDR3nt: TGTGCCAGCAGCTTAGGCACGTCCTCCTACTACGAGCAGTACTTC; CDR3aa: CASSLGTSSYYEQYF
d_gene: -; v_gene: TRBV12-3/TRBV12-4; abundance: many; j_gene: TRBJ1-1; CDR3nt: TGTGCCAGCACTGTCGGGCTGACAAACACTGAAGCTTTCTTT; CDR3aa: CASTVGLTNTEAFF
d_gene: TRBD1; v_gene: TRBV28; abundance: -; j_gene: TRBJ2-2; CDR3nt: TGTGCCAGTAACAGGGGGCGAAACACCGGGGAGCTGTTTTTT; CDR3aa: CASNRGRNTGELFF
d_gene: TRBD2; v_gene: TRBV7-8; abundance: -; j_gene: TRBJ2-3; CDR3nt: TGTGCCAGCAGCTTTACTAGCGGGGGATCGGATACGCAGTATTTT; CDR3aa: CASSFTSGGSDTQYF
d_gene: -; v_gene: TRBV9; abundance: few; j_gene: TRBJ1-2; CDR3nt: TGTGCCAGCAGCGTAGATTCAGGACACTATGGCTACACCTTC; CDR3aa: CASSVDSGHYGYTF
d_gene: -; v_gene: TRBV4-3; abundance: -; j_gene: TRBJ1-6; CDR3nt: TGCGCCAGCAGCCAAGAACCAGTGAGTCCTAATTCACCCCTCCACTTT; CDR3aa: CASSQEPVSPNSPLHF
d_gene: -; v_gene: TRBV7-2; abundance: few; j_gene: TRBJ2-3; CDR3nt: TGTGCCAGCAGCTTAGCGCCCCTAGGAGCGATTGGCTCAGATACGCAGTATTTT; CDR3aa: CASSLAPLGAIGSDTQYF
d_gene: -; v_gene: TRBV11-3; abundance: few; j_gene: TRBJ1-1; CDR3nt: TGTGCCAGCAGCTTAGGAACAACGACGGAAGCTTTCTTT; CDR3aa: CASSLGTTTEAFF
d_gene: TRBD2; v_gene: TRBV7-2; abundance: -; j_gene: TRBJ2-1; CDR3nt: TGTGCCAGCAGCCCCTTCGGGGGGGATTTATACAATGAGCAGTTCTTC; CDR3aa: CASSPFGGDLYNEQFF
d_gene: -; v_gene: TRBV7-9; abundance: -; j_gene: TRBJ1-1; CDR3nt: TGTGCCAGCAGTACGGGGGCAGTCCCGACTGAAGCTTTCTTT; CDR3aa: CASSTGAVPTEAFF
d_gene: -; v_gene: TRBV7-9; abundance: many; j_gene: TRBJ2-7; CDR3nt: TGTGCCAGCAGCTCGCTAGGTGCGGACTACGAGCAGTACTTC; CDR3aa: CASSSLGADYEQYF
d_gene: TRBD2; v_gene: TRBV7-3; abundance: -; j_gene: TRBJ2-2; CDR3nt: TGTGCCAGCAGGCTAGCGGGGGGGAACACCGGGGAGCTGTTTTTT; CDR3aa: CASRLAGGNTGELFF
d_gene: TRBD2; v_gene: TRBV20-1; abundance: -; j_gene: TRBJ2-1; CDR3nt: TGCAGTGCTAGTGGATTAGCGGGGAGTTGGGAGCAGTTCTTC; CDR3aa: CSASGLAGSWEQFF
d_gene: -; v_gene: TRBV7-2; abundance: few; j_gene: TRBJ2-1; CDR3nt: TGTGCCAGCAGCCCACAGACCGGAACCTACAATGAGCAGTTCTTC; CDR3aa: CASSPQTGTYNEQFF
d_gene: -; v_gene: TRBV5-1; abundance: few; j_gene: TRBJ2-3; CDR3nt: TGCGCCAGCAACCCCTCGGGGGGCACAGATACGCAGTATTTT; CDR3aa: CASNPSGGTDTQYF
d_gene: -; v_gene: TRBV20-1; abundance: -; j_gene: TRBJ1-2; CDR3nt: TGCAGTGCTAGAGATGGCAGAAACTATGGCTACACCTTC; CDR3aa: CSARDGRNYGYTF
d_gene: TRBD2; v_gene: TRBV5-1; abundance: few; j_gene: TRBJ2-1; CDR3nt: TGCGCCAGCAGCTACCGGCGGGGGGGCCGGGAGCAGTTCTTC; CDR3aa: CASSYRRGGREQFF
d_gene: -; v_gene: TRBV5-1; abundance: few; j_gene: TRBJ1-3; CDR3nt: TGCGCCAGCAGCTTGGGGCCCGACACGAGCTCTGGAAACACCATATATTTT; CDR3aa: CASSLGPDTSSGNTIYF
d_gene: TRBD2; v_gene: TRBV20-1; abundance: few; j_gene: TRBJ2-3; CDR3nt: TGCAGTGACTCGCGGGGGGGGAGTACAGATACGCAGTATTTT; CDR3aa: CSDSRGGSTDTQYF
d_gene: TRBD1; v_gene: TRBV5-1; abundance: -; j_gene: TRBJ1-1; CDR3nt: TGCGCCAGCAGCTTGGATGGGACAGGGCTGAACACTGAAGCTTTCTTT; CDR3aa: CASSLDGTGLNTEAFF
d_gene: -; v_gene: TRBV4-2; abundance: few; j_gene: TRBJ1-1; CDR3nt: TGTGCCAGCAGCCAAGACAGAAGGGGGTCTCATACTGAAGCTTTCTTT; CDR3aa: CASSQDRRGSHTEAFF